This is a list of T cell receptor beta chains from one sample in a study of blood T cell repertoires in COVID-19. The repertoire was sequenced with immunoSEQ multiplex PCR; TCRdb's copy has only in-frame clones and lacks some. The table has 400,000 to 550,000 clones, roughly 87% seen once. The sequencing input was PBMCs or T cells enriched from blood (not recorded which). These receptor sequences come from a woman between 18 and 30 years old with acute COVID-19. CDR3s include the opening cysteine and the closing phenylalanine or tryptophan. D genes are given only for firm matches. Size values are once, few and many counts, or a class for expanded clones, and some rows have none.

size	V	J	D	DNA	CDR3
-	TRBV7-2	TRBJ1-1	-	TGTGCCAGCAGCTTCCAGGAGGCGAACACTGAAGCTTTCTTT	CASSFQEANTEAFF
-	TRBV6-5	TRBJ2-7	-	TGTGCCAGCAGTTCTACAGGGTACGAGCAGTACTTC	CASSSTGYEQYF
-	TRBV19	TRBJ1-4	-	TGTGCCAGTAGTGTGTTCCCCGCGCGTGAAAAACTGTTTTTT	CASSVFPAREKLFF
-	TRBV18	TRBJ1-4	-	TGTGCCAGCTCACCGGATACAAGAGGGGAAAAACTGTTTTTT	CASSPDTRGEKLFF
few	TRBV4-3	TRBJ2-7	TRBD2	TGCGCCAGCCGGCGGGAGGCAGGGATCTACGAGCAGTACTTC	CASRREAGIYEQYF
-	TRBV3-1/TRBV3-2	TRBJ1-5	-	TGTGCCAGCAGCCAACAGAGGGATCAGCCCCAGCATTTT	CASSQQRDQPQHF
-	TRBV9	TRBJ1-3	TRBD1	TGTGCCAGCAGCAGCCAGACAGGGGCGATTTTTGGAAACACCATATATTTT	CASSSQTGAIFGNTIYF
few	TRBV10-3	TRBJ1-1	-	TGTGCCATCAGTTGGACAGTGAACACTGAAGCTTTCTTT	CAISWTVNTEAFF
-	TRBV27	TRBJ1-2	-	TGTGCCAGCAGTTCGACCCGCGCAGCGACCTATGGCTACACCTTC	CASSSTRAATYGYTF
-	TRBV5-1	TRBJ2-3	TRBD2	TGCGCCAGCAGCTTGGGGACTAGCGGGTCAGATACGCAGTATTTT	CASSLGTSGSDTQYF
-	TRBV5-1	TRBJ2-7	TRBD2	TGCGCCAGCAGCTCTGGACCGGGGGGACCCAACTACGAGCAGTACTTC	CASSSGPGGPNYEQYF
-	TRBV7-9	TRBJ1-3	-	TGTGCCAGCAGCTGGGCCCAAAGACAGTACACCATATATTTT	CASSWAQRQYTIYF
once	TRBV9	TRBJ1-2	-	TGTGCCAGCAGCGTACGAGAAGGGGGTCGGGATGGCTACACCTTC	CASSVREGGRDGYTF
-	TRBV30	TRBJ1-1	TRBD1	TGTGCCTGGTGGACCGGGACAGGGGTGCGGGGGCGAAGGGCTTTCTTT	CAWWTGTGVRGRRAFF
-	TRBV15	TRBJ1-3	-	TGTGCCACCAGCAGAGAAAGAATCAGTCACTCTGGAAACACCATATATTTT	CATSRERISHSGNTIYF
-	TRBV7-8	TRBJ1-4	-	TGTGCCAGCAGCTCAACAGTCACCGCAGGACTGTTTTTT	CASSSTVTAGLFF
-	TRBV7-2	TRBJ1-6	TRBD1	TGTGCCAGCAGCCCCGGACAGGGGGCAACACCCCTCCACTTT	CASSPGQGATPLHF
-	TRBV9	TRBJ2-1	TRBD2	TGTGCCAGCAGCGTAGGAGCGGGGTTGGACAATGAGCAGTTCTTC	CASSVGAGLDNEQFF
-	TRBV19	TRBJ2-7	-	TGTGCCAGTAGCATTAGCTACAGGGTACCCTACGAGCAGTACTTC	CASSISYRVPYEQYF
-	TRBV5-8	TRBJ2-7	TRBD1	TGTGCCAGCAGCTTGAAGGACAGGGCTTTTTACGAGCAGTACTTC	CASSLKDRAFYEQYF
-	TRBV6-1	TRBJ1-2	TRBD1	TGTGCCAGCAGTGAAGCGTTTTATTTAGGGACAGGGGACGAAGAAGGCTACACCTTC	CASSEAFYLGTGDEEGYTF
-	TRBV4-2	TRBJ2-6	-	TGTGCCAGCAGCCAAGGTGGACAGCGCTCTGGGGCCAACGTCCTGACTTTC	CASSQGGQRSGANVLTF
-	TRBV7-8	TRBJ1-2	-	TGTGCCAGCAGCCCCTACGACAGGCGGGCGGGCTACACCTTC	CASSPYDRRAGYTF
-	TRBV3-1/TRBV3-2	TRBJ2-1	-	TGTGCCAGCAGCCTCCTTCACAATGAGCAGTTCTTC	CASSLLHNEQFF
-	TRBV29-1	TRBJ1-2	TRBD1	TGCAGCGTCAGACAGGGAGTTATGCATGGCTACACCTTC	CSVRQGVMHGYTF
-	TRBV5-1	TRBJ1-5	-	TGCGCCAGCAGCTTGGCTGCGGGGGGCAATCAGCCCCAGCATTTT	CASSLAAGGNQPQHF
-	TRBV5-4	TRBJ2-7	TRBD2	TGTGCCAGCAGCTCGGGGACTAGCGAGTACTACGAGCAGTACTTC	CASSSGTSEYYEQYF
-	TRBV18	TRBJ1-1	-	TGTGCCAGCTCACCACCCGGGTTGGGTGAAGCTTTCTTT	CASSPPGLGEAFF
once	TRBV28	TRBJ1-5	TRBD1	TGTGCCAGCACCCCGGACAGGGTGGGTCAGCCCCAGCATTTT	CASTPDRVGQPQHF
-	TRBV3-1/TRBV3-2	TRBJ2-3	TRBD2	TGTGCCAGCAGCTTACGACTAGCGGGTAGTACAGATACGCAGTATTTT	CASSLRLAGSTDTQYF
-	TRBV28	TRBJ2-5	TRBD1	TGTGCCAGCAGTTACGCCGGGACAGGGCTCGGGGAAGAGACCCAGTACTTC	CASSYAGTGLGEETQYF
few	TRBV25-1	TRBJ1-2	-	TGTGCCAGCAGTGAAACAGGCCTTAACTATGGCTACACCTTC	CASSETGLNYGYTF
-	TRBV28	TRBJ1-5	-	TGTGCCAGTCTAAACAGGGAGAGGAGCAATCAGCCCCAGCATTTT	CASLNRERSNQPQHF
-	TRBV9	TRBJ1-1	TRBD1	TGTGCCAGCAGCGTAGGTGACAGGGCCCGCCCTAGCACTGAAGCTTTCTTT	CASSVGDRARPSTEAFF
-	TRBV3-1/TRBV3-2	TRBJ1-1	-	TGTGCCAGCAGCCAATTCCCGACACCTGGAACTGAAGCTTTCTTT	CASSQFPTPGTEAFF
few	TRBV7-2	TRBJ2-4	-	TGTGCCAGCAGCTCTCGGTCATCCGGAGACATTCAGTACTTC	CASSSRSSGDIQYF
-	TRBV6-5	TRBJ2-1	TRBD2	TGTGCCAGCAGTTACTCCGGGACTAGCGGGGGCAATGAGCAGTTCTTC	CASSYSGTSGGNEQFF
-	TRBV7-8	TRBJ2-7	-	TGTGCCAGCAGAGTTACAGGAGTGGGCGAGCAGTACTTC	CASRVTGVGEQYF
-	TRBV6-4	TRBJ2-1	-	TGTGCCAGCAGTGGGGGGACAAATAACAATGAGCAGTTCTTC	CASSGGTNNNEQFF
-	TRBV19	TRBJ1-2	TRBD1	TGTGCCAGTAGTCGGACAGGGGATAACTATGGCTACACCTTC	CASSRTGDNYGYTF
once	TRBV5-6	TRBJ2-7	-	TGTGCCAGCAGCTTGTCAGTCGAGCAGTACTTC	CASSLSVEQYF
-	TRBV19	TRBJ1-2	-	TGTGCCAGTAGTCCCGAGTCCGGGGGTAACTATGGCTACACCTTC	CASSPESGGNYGYTF
-	TRBV19	TRBJ2-3	-	TGTGCCAGTAAATCTTCAGTTAGCACAGATACGCAGTATTTT	CASKSSVSTDTQYF
-	TRBV12-3/TRBV12-4	TRBJ2-2	-	TGTGCCAGCAGTCCTACAGGGAACGGGGAGCTGTTTTTT	CASSPTGNGELFF
few	TRBV11-2	TRBJ2-7	TRBD2	TGTGCCACCAGTAGCGGGGCTTACGAGCAGTACTTC	CATSSGAYEQYF
once	TRBV24-1	TRBJ2-7	TRBD1	TGTGCCACCAGTGATTTAAGCGGACAGGGGTACTTC	CATSDLSGQGYF
-	TRBV5-4	TRBJ2-1	TRBD2	TGTGCCAGCAGCCCACAAAAGCCGGGAGGGCGGCCGGATGAGCAGTTCTTC	CASSPQKPGGRPDEQFF
-	TRBV5-5	TRBJ1-5	-	TGTGCCAGCAGTACAGGCCTCCCCGCTTCGGGGCCCCAGCATTTT	CASSTGLPASGPQHF
-	TRBV9	TRBJ2-7	TRBD1	TGTGCCAGCAGCGGCCGGGACAGGGGCAGCGGCGAGCAGTACTTC	CASSGRDRGSGEQYF
-	TRBV10-3	TRBJ2-1	-	TGTGCCATCCGGGAAGAGAGCGATGAGCAGTTCTTC	CAIREESDEQFF
once	TRBV10-1	TRBJ2-1	-	TGCGCCAGCAGTACAGACAATGAGCAGTTCTTC	CASSTDNEQFF